Given below is one TCR beta chain in context. These data originate in a study of blood T cell repertoires in COVID-19. At the level of the study: Sources were T cells, B-cell-depleted T cells, or PBMCs; the material itself was cDNA or gDNA.

The protocol was immunoSEQ multiplex PCR, while the TCRdb copy is restricted to in-frame clones and leaves out a portion. The sample consists of 320,000 or so clones, roughly 85% of them appearing once. Sequences were obtained from PBMCs or T cells enriched from blood (not recorded which). The sequence came from a woman younger than 45 who had been exposed to COVID-19.

Here the CDR3 DNA reads TGTGCCAGCAGCACAACCCCAAGAGAGGTATGGACAGGTAGCAATCAGCCCCAGCATTTT. Its translation: CASSTTPREVWTGSNQPQHF. This sequence joins TRBV21-1 and TRBJ1-5; the DNA was not compared with TRBD1, the D call given in the table. TRBV21-1 constitutes a pseudogene. This CDR3 spans 20 amino acids.